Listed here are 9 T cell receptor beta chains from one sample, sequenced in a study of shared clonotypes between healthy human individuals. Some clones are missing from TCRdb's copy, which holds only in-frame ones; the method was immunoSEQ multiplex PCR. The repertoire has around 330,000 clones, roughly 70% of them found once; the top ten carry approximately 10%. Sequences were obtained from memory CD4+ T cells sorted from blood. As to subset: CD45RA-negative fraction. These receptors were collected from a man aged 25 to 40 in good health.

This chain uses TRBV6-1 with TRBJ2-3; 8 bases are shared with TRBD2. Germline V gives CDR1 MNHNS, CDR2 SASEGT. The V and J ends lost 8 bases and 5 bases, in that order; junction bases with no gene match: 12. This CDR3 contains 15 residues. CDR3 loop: CASDSEREMGDTQYF. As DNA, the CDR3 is TGTGCCAGCGATTCGGAGCGGGAGATGGGAGATACGCAGTATTTT.

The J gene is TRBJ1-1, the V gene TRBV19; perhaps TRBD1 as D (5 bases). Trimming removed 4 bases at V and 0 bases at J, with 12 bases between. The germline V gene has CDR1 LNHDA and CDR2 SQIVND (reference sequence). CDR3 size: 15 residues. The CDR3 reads CASSTRATMNTEAFF. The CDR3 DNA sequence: TGTGCCAGTAGTACCAGGGCCACCATGAACACTGAAGCTTTCTTT.

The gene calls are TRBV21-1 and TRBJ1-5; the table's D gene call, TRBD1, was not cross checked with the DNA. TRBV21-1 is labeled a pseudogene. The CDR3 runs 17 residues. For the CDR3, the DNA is TGTGCCAGCACCACAGGGGTAACGCCATATAGCAATCAGCCCCAGCATTTT. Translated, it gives CASTTGVTPYSNQPQHF.

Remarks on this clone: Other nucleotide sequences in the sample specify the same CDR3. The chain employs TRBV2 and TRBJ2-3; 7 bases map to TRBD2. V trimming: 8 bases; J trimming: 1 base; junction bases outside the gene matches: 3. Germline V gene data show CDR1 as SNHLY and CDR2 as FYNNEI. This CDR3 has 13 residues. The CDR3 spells CASGLAGTDTQYF. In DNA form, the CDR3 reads TGTGCCAGCGGCCTAGCGGGCACAGATACGCAGTATTTT. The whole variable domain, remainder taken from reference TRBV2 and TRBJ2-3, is EPEVTQTPSHQVTQMGQEVILRCVPISNHLYFYWYRQILGQKVEFLVSFYNNEISEKSEIFDDQFSVERPDGSNFTLKIRSTKLEDSAMYFCASGLAGTDTQYFGPGTRLTVL.

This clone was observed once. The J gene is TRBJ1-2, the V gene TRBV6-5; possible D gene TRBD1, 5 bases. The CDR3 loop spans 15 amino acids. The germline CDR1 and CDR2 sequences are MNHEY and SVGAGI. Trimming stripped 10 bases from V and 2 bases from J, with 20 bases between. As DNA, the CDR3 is TGTGCCACCAACCGGGAGGGACGTCTGAACTATGGCTACACCTTC. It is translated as CATNREGRLNYGYTF.

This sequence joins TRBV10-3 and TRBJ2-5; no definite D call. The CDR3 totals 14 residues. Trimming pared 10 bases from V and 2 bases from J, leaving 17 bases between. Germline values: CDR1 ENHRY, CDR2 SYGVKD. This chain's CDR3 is CATMQGEPQETQYF. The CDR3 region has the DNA TGTGCCACCATGCAAGGCGAGCCGCAAGAGACCCAGTACTTC.

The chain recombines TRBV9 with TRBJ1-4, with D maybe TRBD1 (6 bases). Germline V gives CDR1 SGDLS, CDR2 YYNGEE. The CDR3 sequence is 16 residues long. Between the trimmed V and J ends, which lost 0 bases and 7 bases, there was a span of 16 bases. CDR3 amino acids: CASSVESGVGREKLFF. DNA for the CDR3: TGTGCCAGCAGCGTAGAGTCAGGGGTTGGACGTGAAAAACTGTTTTTT.

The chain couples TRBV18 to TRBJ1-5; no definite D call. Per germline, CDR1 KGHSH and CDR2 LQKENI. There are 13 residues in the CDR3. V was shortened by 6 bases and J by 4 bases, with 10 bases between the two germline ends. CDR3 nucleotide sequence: TGTGCCAGCTCGACCAAGGTGAATCAGCCCCAGCATTTT. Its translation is CASSTKVNQPQHF.

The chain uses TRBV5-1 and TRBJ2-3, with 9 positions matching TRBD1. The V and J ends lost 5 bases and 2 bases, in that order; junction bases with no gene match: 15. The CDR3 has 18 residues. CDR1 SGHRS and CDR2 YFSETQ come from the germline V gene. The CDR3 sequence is CASRSGTGRIGITDTQYF. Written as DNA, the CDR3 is TGCGCCAGCAGATCCGGGACAGGGAGAATAGGGATCACAGATACGCAGTATTTT.